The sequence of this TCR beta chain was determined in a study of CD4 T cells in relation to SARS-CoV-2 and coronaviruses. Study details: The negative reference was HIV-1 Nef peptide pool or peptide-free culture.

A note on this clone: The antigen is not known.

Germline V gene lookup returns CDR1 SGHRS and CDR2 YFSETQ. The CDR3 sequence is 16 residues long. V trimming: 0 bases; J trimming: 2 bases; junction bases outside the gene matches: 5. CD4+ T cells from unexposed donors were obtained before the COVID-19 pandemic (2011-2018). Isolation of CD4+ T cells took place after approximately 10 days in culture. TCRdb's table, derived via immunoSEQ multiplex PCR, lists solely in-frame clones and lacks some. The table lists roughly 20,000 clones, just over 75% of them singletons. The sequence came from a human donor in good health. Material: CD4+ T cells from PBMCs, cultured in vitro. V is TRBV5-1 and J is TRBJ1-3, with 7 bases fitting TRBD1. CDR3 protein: CASSLEGGKAGNTIYF. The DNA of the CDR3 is TGCGCCAGCAGCTTGGAAGGGGGCAAAGCTGGAAACACCATATATTTT. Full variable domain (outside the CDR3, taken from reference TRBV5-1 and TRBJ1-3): KAGVTQTPRYLIKTRGQQVTLSCSPISGHRSVSWYQQTPGQGLQFLFEYFSETQRNKGNFPGRFSGRQFSNSRSEMNVSTLELGDSALYLCASSLEGGKAGNTIYFGEGSWLTVV.